These T cell receptor beta chains were read from a single sample in a study of T cells in localized non-small cell lung cancer. Repertoires were generated with immunoSEQ multiplex PCR, while TCRdb's copy carries only in-frame clones and drops some. Of about 2,600 clones detected, less than 30% appear once; the ten largest clones hold around 9.6%. Sample: normal lung tissue next to the tumor, taken before any cancer treatment. Receptor source: a man aged 35 to 69 with stage II lung adenocarcinoma. Both conserved end residues are part of each CDR3. A D gene is named only where the DNA matches it firmly. Expanded clones are given a class, and other clones once, few, many or no size at all.

abundance	j_gene	d_gene	v_gene	CDR3aa	CDR3nt
few	TRBJ1-6	-	TRBV6-8	CASSSLDRNNSPLHF	TGTGCCAGCAGTTCATTAGACAGAAATAATTCACCCCTCCACTTT
-	TRBJ2-3	TRBD2	TRBV19	CASSLLGLAGASHTDTQYF	TGTGCCAGTAGTCTCCTCGGACTAGCGGGGGCCTCCCACACAGATACGCAGTATTTT
few	TRBJ2-7	-	TRBV12-5	CASGILRQGAEQYF	TGTGCTAGTGGTATCCTGAGGCAGGGTGCCGAGCAGTACTTC
-	TRBJ1-1	-	TRBV9	CASSEAWPEAFF	TGTGCCAGCAGTGAAGCGTGGCCTGAAGCTTTCTTT
few	TRBJ2-1	-	TRBV28	CASSFGSNEQFF	TGTGCCAGCAGTTTTGGGTCGAATGAGCAGTTCTTC
-	TRBJ1-5	-	TRBV15	CATRRDSLSNQPQHF	TGTGCCACCAGAAGGGACTCTCTTAGCAATCAGCCCCAGCATTTT
-	TRBJ2-1	-	TRBV29-1	CSVEGLEWEQFF	TGCAGCGTTGAGGGCCTAGAGTGGGAGCAGTTCTTC
-	TRBJ1-2	-	TRBV30	CAWSEAWGGYTF	TGTGCCTGGAGTGAAGCCTGGGGGGGCTACACCTTC
medium-sized	TRBJ1-1	-	TRBV11-3	CASSHIEAAEEAFF	TGTGCCAGCAGCCACATTGAGGCTGCCGAGGAAGCTTTCTTT
few	TRBJ1-3	TRBD1	TRBV6-8	CASRNQGGNTIYF	TGTGCCAGCAGAAACCAGGGGGGGAACACCATATATTTT
-	TRBJ2-3	TRBD1	TRBV2	CASSLDRGRTDTQYF	TGTGCCAGCAGTTTAGACAGGGGGCGTACAGATACGCAGTATTTT
-	TRBJ1-1	-	TRBV6-8	CASWTRNTEAFF	TGTGCCAGTTGGACCAGGAACACTGAAGCTTTCTTT
few	TRBJ2-7	-	TRBV11-3	CASSLVVGAGRAYEQYF	TGTGCCAGCAGCTTGGTGGTTGGGGCCGGCAGGGCCTACGAGCAGTACTTC
few	TRBJ1-1	-	TRBV10-3	CASSRKNTEAFF	TGTGCCAGCTCTAGAAAGAACACTGAAGCTTTCTTT
-	TRBJ1-2	-	TRBV10-1	CASSPDPSYGYTF	TGCGCCAGCAGCCCTGACCCAAGCTATGGCTACACCTTC
few	TRBJ2-1	-	TRBV11-3	CASSPSRMTPRGNEQFF	TGTGCCAGCAGCCCTAGTAGAATGACCCCGCGGGGCAATGAGCAGTTCTTC
few	TRBJ1-3	-	TRBV11-3	CASSLFADVGNTIYF	TGTGCCAGCAGCTTATTTGCAGACGTCGGAAACACCATATATTTT
-	TRBJ2-3	-	TRBV11-3	CASSLLGTTDTQYF	TGTGCCAGCAGCCTACTAGGAACCACAGATACGCAGTATTTT
-	TRBJ1-1	TRBD1	TRBV10-3	CAISESDRGNTEAFF	TGTGCCATCAGTGAGTCGGACAGGGGGAACACTGAAGCTTTCTTT
few	TRBJ1-1	-	TRBV11-3	CASSLDRSRNTEAFF	TGTGCCAGCAGCTTAGACCGGTCCCGGAACACTGAAGCTTTCTTT
few	TRBJ1-1	TRBD1	TRBV19	CASSIDGQGVTEAFF	TGTGCCAGTAGTATTGATGGGCAGGGGGTAACTGAAGCTTTCTTT
-	TRBJ2-4	TRBD1	TRBV30	CAWSVQGANIQYF	TGTGCCTGGAGTGTGCAGGGGGCAAACATTCAGTACTTC
-	TRBJ1-6	-	TRBV18	CASSPKAGNSPLHF	TGTGCCAGCTCACCTAAGGCAGGCAATTCACCCCTCCACTTT
-	TRBJ2-3	TRBD1	TRBV2	CASKRTGVPTDTQYF	TGTGCCAGCAAGCGGACAGGGGTCCCCACAGATACGCAGTATTTT
-	TRBJ1-1	-	TRBV29-1	CSVDLRVVNTEAFF	TGCAGCGTTGATTTAAGGGTGGTGAACACTGAAGCTTTCTTT
few	TRBJ1-2	-	TRBV28	CASSLGSNYGYTF	TGTGCCAGCAGTTTAGGTTCTAACTATGGCTACACCTTC
-	TRBJ1-4	TRBD1	TRBV11-3	CASSVDRGGEKLFF	TGTGCCAGCAGCGTGGACAGGGGGGGTGAAAAACTGTTTTTT
-	TRBJ2-3	TRBD1	TRBV15	CATSSGTGGTDTQYF	TGTGCCACCAGCAGCGGGACAGGGGGCACAGATACGCAGTATTTT
few	TRBJ1-1	TRBD1	TRBV6-8	CASSSPFRTGRTTEAFF	TGTGCCAGCAGTTCGCCTTTTAGGACAGGGCGGACGACTGAAGCTTTCTTT
medium-sized	TRBJ2-7	-	TRBV11-3	CASSLVAGFGGDEQYF	TGTGCCAGCAGCTTAGTGGCGGGTTTCGGAGGTGACGAGCAGTACTTC
-	TRBJ2-5	-	TRBV29-1	CSVVRQRETQYF	TGCAGCGTTGTAAGACAGCGAGAGACCCAGTACTTC
-	TRBJ1-3	-	TRBV6-8	CASRDSRVGNTIYF	TGTGCCAGCAGGGACTCGCGGGTAGGAAACACCATATATTTT
medium-sized	TRBJ2-7	-	TRBV6-8	CASSPAEGGGYEQYF	TGTGCCAGCAGCCCCGCCGAGGGGGGCGGATACGAGCAGTACTTC
few	TRBJ1-3	TRBD1	TRBV6-8	CASSPQDRVSGNTIYF	TGTGCCAGCAGCCCCCAGGACAGGGTCTCTGGAAACACCATATATTTT
few	TRBJ1-5	-	TRBV9	CASSPQGSSNQPQHF	TGTGCCAGCAGCCCACAAGGTTCGAGCAATCAGCCCCAGCATTTT
medium-sized	TRBJ2-2	-	TRBV9	CASRMRGADGELFF	TGTGCCAGCAGGATGAGAGGGGCCGACGGGGAGCTGTTTTTT
few	TRBJ2-1	TRBD2	TRBV9	CASSPQGTSGFGEQFF	TGTGCCAGCAGCCCCCAGGGTACTAGCGGGTTTGGTGAGCAGTTCTTC
-	TRBJ1-1	-	TRBV19	CASSQSPGEEAFF	TGTGCCAGTAGCCAATCCCCGGGAGAAGAAGCTTTCTTT
-	TRBJ1-6	-	TRBV5-1	CASSLGQGPYNSPLHF	TGCGCCAGCAGCTTGGGGCAGGGGCCTTATAATTCACCCCTCCACTTT
-	TRBJ1-2	-	TRBV28	CASSLRSARLYGYTF	TGTGCCAGCAGTTTAAGGTCAGCCAGGCTCTATGGCTACACCTTC
large	TRBJ2-2	-	TRBV11-3	CASSLDPNTGELFF	TGTGCCAGCAGCTTGGACCCAAACACCGGGGAGCTGTTTTTT
medium-sized	TRBJ2-2	TRBD1	TRBV6-8	CASRLLGQGNTGELFF	TGTGCCAGCAGATTACTGGGACAGGGGAACACCGGGGAGCTGTTTTTT
-	TRBJ1-2	TRBD1	TRBV5-1	CASSPNGQGDGYTF	TGCGCCAGCAGCCCCAATGGACAGGGGGATGGCTACACCTTC
-	TRBJ1-2	-	TRBV5-1	CASSPADSRGKGYTF	TGCGCCAGCAGCCCCGCGGACAGCCGCGGAAAAGGCTACACCTTC
-	TRBJ2-7	TRBD2	TRBV5-1	CASSYQAGGHYEQYF	TGCGCCAGCAGCTATCAGGCGGGGGGGCACTACGAGCAGTACTTC
-	TRBJ2-1	-	TRBV6-8	CASSFRPGPNNEQFF	TGTGCCAGCAGTTTCCGACCGGGACCCAACAATGAGCAGTTCTTC
many	TRBJ1-5	-	TRBV7-2	CASSLGVNQPQHF	TGTGCCAGCAGCTTAGGAGTAAATCAGCCCCAGCATTTT
-	TRBJ2-7	-	TRBV2	CASSGVGVEQYF	TGTGCCAGCAGTGGGGTGGGGGTCGAGCAGTACTTC